This T cell receptor beta chain stems from a study of shared clonotypes between healthy human individuals (dated by TCRdb to about 2020). Describing the broader study: The cohort included a few men and a couple of women between 18 and 49 years of age. To estimate repertoire size and how much clonotypes are shared between individuals, the study performed deep sequencing of blood TCR repertoires from a few healthy adults. Different laboratories and diverse techniques were used to prepare libraries and sequence TCR repertoires, to increase sequencing depth and limit assay-specific biases. Leukapheresis yielded between about 0.85 and 9 billion PBMCs per donor.

Turning to this clone: Its recognized antigen is unknown. One base away there is no much larger clone; base qualities are not given.

Taken from the germline V gene (reference sequence), the CDR1 and CDR2 loops are PRHDT and FYEKMQ. Its CDR3 holds 16 amino acids, cysteine through phenylalanine. Only the CDR3 DNA is retained, 48 bases long and in frame from the first base. V drops 7 bases and J drops 0 bases, leaving 13 bases in between. The investigation overall reported the following: The genetic and exposure-history diversity represented was limited by the small number of donors. Sampling was restricted to blood, and TCR repertoires in tissues likely differ from the TCR repertoires found in blood. Based on pairwise subsampling, the degree of clonotype sharing among donors was expected to be affected by sequencing depth.

Donors were healthy HIV-negative adults with no recently reported acute infections or vaccinations. Every donor was a Caucasian adult living in Nashville, Tennessee, USA. For unsorted samples, roughly 91 million PBMCs were counted, and genomic DNA was extracted using the QIAamp DNA Blood Mini kit. After blood collection by leukapheresis, PBMCs were isolated using Ficoll-Histopaque density gradient centrifugation and then cryopreserved in the vapor phase of liquid nitrogen. Using the deep immunoSEQ assay, multiplex PCR amplified TCR CDR3 regions from genomic DNA. Extracted genomic DNA from each cell subset was spread evenly across all wells of several immunoSEQ 96-well plates, with each plate serving as a replicate. Each replicate PCR for unsorted PBMC received 300 to 350 ng genomic DNA, equal to tens of thousands of T cell genomes. Unsorted PBMC genomic DNA was sequenced across ten immunoSEQ deep assay plates. Purified libraries were measured with a Qubit 3.0 fluorometer, size-checked on a Bioanalyzer 2100, and measured again with the KAPA Library Quantification kit. Every immunoSEQ 96-well plate was sequenced on a separate single-read 150-cycle Illumina NextSeq 550 flow cell. In the paper's pipeline: Because the immunoSEQ output included only junctional sequences and no quality scores, the filtering could not be the same as the filtering used for full-length reads. To assign V/J genes and CDR3, sequences were annotated using PyIR, a Python wrapper for IgBLAST v1.9, with IMGT germline references. Any read was removed if the V/J assignment was weak (E-value above 1e-6), the CDR3 was missing, or the read contained stop codons, out-of-frame junctions, or ambiguous translated residues. V3J clonotypes were defined as sequences sharing the same inferred V gene, J gene, and CDR3 amino acid sequence. Percentage overlap between repertoires was calculated by dividing the number of shared unique clonotypes by the size of the smaller repertoire. Repertoire richness was assessed with RTK rarefaction, the Chao1 estimator, and Recon v2.1 estimates of unobserved clonotypes. As stored in TCRdb, this immuneACCESS dataset retains in-frame rearrangements with V and J assigned. A fraction of the clones does not appear; measured against another copy, unresolved V genes explain less than half of the discrepancy, and the remainder lacks a known reason. Clonal size and the V and J genes are those of that table, whereas D and trimming came from the DNA. The table for this sample lists fewer than 500,000 clones; approximately 79% of them were counted only once. The ten biggest clones cover about an eighth of the sample.

This TCR was recovered from a woman in her 40s in good health. Some clones in this sample may be carry-over from other donors' samples. Here the chain combines TRBV13 and TRBJ2-6, with the D gene too uncertain to name. What was sequenced was PBMCs. The CDR3: CASTTLKSSGANVLTF. The nucleotides are TGTGCCAGCACCACACTCAAAAGCTCTGGGGCCAACGTCCTGACTTTC.